The sequence of this T cell receptor (beta chain) was determined in a study of blood T cell repertoires in COVID-19. Across the study: From the United States, Italy and Spain came samples of acute and convalescent COVID-19. From T cells, B-cell-depleted T cells, or PBMCs came the material, which was cDNA or gDNA.

In the study's own analysis: Quantification of nucleated cells was approximated via reference gene primer amplification. The repertoire was sequenced with immunoSEQ multiplex PCR; TCRdb's copy has only in-frame clones and lacks some. D and trimming come from the DNA, and the V and J calls and clone size come from that table. The sample shows some 37,000 clones, about 90% of them seen only once. This clone was picked up one time. Between the trimmed V and J ends, which lost 4 bases and 2 bases, there was a span of 14 bases. The CDR3 runs 15 residues. Germline V gene sequence: CDR1 SGDLS, CDR2 YYNGEE. J is TRBJ2-3 and V is TRBV9; possible D gene TRBD1, 6 bases. The sequence derives from a man between 70 and 80 years old with acute or convalescent COVID-19. The material sequenced was peripheral blood. The CDR3 spells CASSPLDRDTDTQYF. The CDR3 DNA reads TGTGCCAGCAGCCCCCTGGACAGAGACACAGATACGCAGTATTTT. Full variable domain (missing parts from reference TRBV9 and TRBJ2-3): DSGVTQTPKHLITATGQRVTLRCSPRSGDLSVYWYQQSLDQGLQFLIQYYNGEERAKGNILERFSAQQFPDLHSELNLSSLELGDSALYFCASSPLDRDTDTQYFGPGTRLTVL.